A single sample gave rise to the 6 T cell receptor beta chains below, sequenced in a study of somatic mutations in cytotoxic T cells in rheumatoid arthritis. Method: immunoSEQ multiplex PCR; TCRdb's copy keeps in-frame clones and lacks some. This sample has approximately 13,000 clones, with about 83% found just once. Sequencing used CD8+ T cells sorted from blood. These receptors originate from an adult with rheumatoid arthritis.

The V and J genes are TRBV28 and TRBJ1-5; D may be TRBD1 (6 bases). The V gene lost 4 bases and the J gene lost 0 bases, with 10 bases spanning the gap. This CDR3 region has 15 residues. Looked up from germline, CDR1 is MDHEN and CDR2 is SYDVKM. The CDR3 DNA sequence: TGTGCCAGCAGTTCTACAGGGATTAGCAATCAGCCCCAGCATTTT. This sequence encodes CASSSTGISNQPQHF.

The chain recombines TRBV4-2 with TRBJ2-1, with D hard to call. V lost 8 bases, J lost 0 bases, and 8 bases lay in between. Germline CDR1 reads LGHNA; CDR2 reads YNFKEQ. This CDR3 has 13 amino acids. The CDR3 sequence is CASLDTSYNEQFF. In nucleotides, the CDR3 is TGTGCCAGCTTAGACACCTCCTACAATGAGCAGTTCTTC.

V gene TRBV6-6 combines with J gene TRBJ1-2, with a possible D match to TRBD1 (6 bases). Trimming stripped 6 bases from V and 3 bases from J, with 14 bases between. The CDR3 has 14 residues. The germline V gene encodes CDR1 MNHNY and CDR2 SVGAGI (reference sequence). The CDR3 loop is CASSSQTGHYGYTF. For the CDR3, the DNA is TGTGCCAGCAGCTCCCAGACAGGACACTATGGCTACACCTTC.

The chain has TRBV5-1 and TRBJ2-7; 12 bases align to TRBD2. Germline lookup yields CDR1 SGHRS and CDR2 YFSETQ. The CDR3 consists of 17 residues. Germline trimming cut 0 bases from V and 0 bases from J; bases unmatched to any gene: 4. In DNA, the CDR3 is TGCGCCAGCAGCTTGGCCCTAGCGGGAGGGCCCTCCTACGAGCAGTACTTC. Translating gives CASSLALAGGPSYEQYF.

CDR3 in amino acids: CASSYFRQGLIDTQYF. The CDR3 region has the DNA TGTGCCAGCAGTTACTTTCGGCAGGGACTTATCGATACGCAGTATTTT. This chain joins TRBV6-5 and TRBJ2-3; a possible D gene is TRBD2 (6 bases). Germline lookup yields CDR1 MNHEY and CDR2 SVGAGI. The V end lost 1 base, the J end lost 6 bases, and 17 bases lay between the germline ends. CDR3 length: 16 residues.

This clone was picked up one time. The rearrangement uses TRBV7-8 and TRBJ2-7; 7 bases match TRBD1. After removal of 5 bases from V and 2 bases from J, the junction contained 3 bases not matched to a gene. This CDR3 is 13 amino acids long. The germline gives CDR1 SGHVS, CDR2 FQNEAQ. The chain's CDR3 is CASSLGTAYEQYF. The CDR3 coding sequence is TGTGCCAGCAGCCTAGGGACAGCCTACGAGCAGTACTTC.